What follows are 12 T cell receptor beta chains derived from one specimen sequenced in a study of Tregs in tolerant kidney transplant recipients. Sequenced by immunoSEQ multiplex PCR; TCRdb stores in-frame clones only, minus some. This sample has over 50,000 clones, with around 88% found just once. The sample was CD4+ T cells from blood. These receptors were taken from a human donor in good health.

The chain carries TRBV18 and TRBJ2-7; TRBD2 matches 7 bases. CDR3 length: 12 residues. The germline CDR1 and CDR2 sequences are KGHSH and LQKENI. V lost 6 bases to trimming and J lost 5 bases; unmatched junction nucleotides: 4. CDR3: CASSSGGNEQYF. The DNA for the CDR3 is TGTGCCAGCTCTTCCGGGGGGAACGAGCAGTACTTC. Looking up the rest from reference TRBV18 and TRBJ2-7 gives the full variable domain: NAGVMQNPRHLVRRRGQEARLRCSPMKGHSHVYWYRQLPEEGLKFMVYLQKENIIDESGMPKERFSAEFPKEGPSILRIQQVVRGDSAAYFCASSSGGNEQYFGPGTRLTVT.

The table lists this clone with a count of one. The rearrangement joins TRBV5-1 to TRBJ2-5, with TRBD1 identical over 8 bases. Unmatched junction bases numbered 12, after V lost 3 bases and J lost 5 bases. Looked up from germline, CDR1 is SGHRS and CDR2 is YFSETQ. The CDR3 totals 16 residues. DNA of the CDR3: TGCGCCAGCAGCTACCAGACAGGGGAGGAAGTGGAGACCCAGTACTTC. It yields the protein CASSYQTGEEVETQYF.

This clone was recorded only once. The V gene is TRBV30, the J gene TRBJ1-2, with D perhaps TRBD1 (6 bases). The CDR3 has 15 residues. Germline loops: CDR1 GTSNPN, CDR2 SVGIG (reference sequence). V was cut by 5 bases and J by 8 bases, with 24 bases left in between. The CDR3 DNA reads TGTGCCTGGGACATCTTTAGGGGTCCCCAGGGGGGCTACACCTTC. Protein: CAWDIFRGPQGGYTF. Combining the CDR3 with reference TRBV30 and TRBJ1-2 gives the whole variable domain SQTIHQWPATLVQPVGSPLSLECTVEGTSNPNLYWYRQAAGRGLQLLFYSVGIGQISSEVPQNLSASRPQDRQFILSSKKLLLSDSGFYLCAWDIFRGPQGGYTFGSGTRLTVV.

This rearrangement joins TRBV30 to TRBJ2-3; no clear D gene. The CDR3 spans 14 residues. V was pared by 1 base and J by 0 bases, with 8 bases between. Germline values: CDR1 GTSNPN, CDR2 SVGIG (reference sequence). The CDR3 loop reads CAWSGGGSTDTQYF. As DNA, the CDR3 is TGTGCCTGGAGTGGAGGTGGGAGCACAGATACGCAGTATTTT.

The chain employs TRBV6-5 and TRBJ2-1; D unclear. The germline V gene has CDR1 MNHEY and CDR2 SVGAGI. Trimming cost V 5 bases and J 7 bases, with 18 bases left between them. The CDR3 has 15 amino acids. The CDR3, as DNA: TGTGCCAGCAGTCAGAAGGCAGTGAATTGGAATGAGCAGTTCTTC. It specifies CASSQKAVNWNEQFF.

This chain joins TRBV4-3 and TRBJ2-3, with a weak D call TRBD2 (6 bases). From germline, CDR1 is LGHNA and CDR2 YSLEER. V was shortened by 2 bases and J by 4 bases, with 16 bases between the two germline ends. CDR3 length: 16 residues. In DNA, the CDR3 is TGCGCCAGCAGCCAAAACTCCCGACTAGTCTCAGATACGCAGTATTTT. This codes for CASSQNSRLVSDTQYF.

V usage is TRBV7-2 and J usage is TRBJ2-7; D gene ambiguous. The CDR3 runs 11 residues. The V and J ends lost 5 bases and 7 bases respectively, with 9 bases between them. The germline V gene has CDR1 SGHTA and CDR2 FQGNSA. The CDR3 coding sequence is TGTGCCAGCAGCCCGAATGAGGAGCAGTACTTC. Translation: CASSPNEEQYF.

V and J are TRBV7-3 and TRBJ1-1; D remains ambiguous. CDR1 and CDR2 (germline): SGHTA, FQGTGA. Trimming stripped 1 base from V and 1 base from J, with 4 bases between. CDR3 length: 13 amino acids. The CDR3 sequence is CASSLMRNTEAFF. DNA of the CDR3: TGTGCCAGCAGCTTAATGCGGAACACTGAAGCTTTCTTT.

The J gene is TRBJ2-5, the V gene TRBV7-2; 8 bases agree with TRBD2. From germline, CDR1 is SGHTA and CDR2 FQGNSA. The V and J ends lost 6 bases and 5 bases, in that order; junction bases with no gene match: 5. The CDR3 loop spans 13 amino acids. The CDR3 region is CASRRGDGETQYF. The CDR3 nucleotides read TGTGCCAGCAGGCGGGGGGATGGGGAGACCCAGTACTTC.

This clone was seen just once. The chain carries TRBV6-1 and TRBJ1-5, with a weak D call TRBD1 (6 bases). This CDR3 contains 15 residues. Germline V gene lookup returns CDR1 MNHNS and CDR2 SASEGT. V was pared by 3 bases and J by 2 bases, with 11 bases between. CDR3 sequence: CASSEPGAGNQPQHF. Written as DNA, the CDR3 is TGTGCCAGCAGTGAGCCGGGGGCGGGCAATCAGCCCCAGCATTTT.

This chain connects TRBV5-1 to TRBJ1-5, with TRBD1 matching over 7 bases. Germline CDR1 reads SGHRS; CDR2 reads YFSETQ. The CDR3 totals 15 residues. J gave up 4 bases and V 2 bases, and 6 bases lay outside the gene matches. As DNA, the CDR3 is TGCGCCAGCAGCTTACAGGGGAATCGAAATCAGCCCCAGCATTTT. Amino acids: CASSLQGNRNQPQHF.

The chain uses TRBV5-4 and TRBJ1-2; no firm D call. V lost 0 bases to trimming and J lost 4 bases, with 4 bases between them. There are 12 residues in the CDR3. CDR1 is SGHNT and CDR2 is YYREEE in the germline V gene (reference sequence). The CDR3 sequence: CASSLEGYGYTF. CDR3 sequence (DNA): TGTGCCAGCAGCTTGGAGGGCTATGGCTACACCTTC.